This TCR beta chain appears in the sequencing data of a study of T cell repertoires in cytomegalovirus infection. The overall study: It was the public TCR beta signatures that indicated both CMV infection and matching HLA type.

TCRdb reprocessed the reads with MiXCR, giving one entry per CDR3 protein. The table has approximately 990,000 distinct CDR3 sequences, approximately 30% seen once; the top ten hold under 15%. Trimming removed 7 bases from V and 7 bases from J, with 16 bases in between. This CDR3 region has 13 residues. Germline assignment: CDR1 MNHEY and CDR2 SVGEGT. A word on this clonotype: Its antigen is unknown.

This receptor was taken from a human donor in good health (CMV status not recorded). Some clones in this sample may be carry-over from other donors' samples. Sequencing used cultured CD8+ T cells from PBMCs, obtained from culture after CMV antigen stimulation. The chain couples TRBV6-2 or TRBV6-3 to TRBJ2-5, with D possibly matching TRBD1 (6 bases). In nucleotides, the CDR3 is TGTGCCAGCATAGGCCAGGGGTATAGGACCCAGTACTTC. It encodes CASIGQGYRTQYF.